The 26 T cell receptor beta chains in this list originate from one sample, sequenced in a study of OX40 agonist ivuxolimab in advanced cancers. Using immunoSEQ multiplex PCR, the repertoire was profiled, and TCRdb retains in-frame clones only, with some absent. The data contain about 65,000 clones, around 93% of them singletons. The sample in question was CD4+ or CD8+ T cells sorted from blood, obtained in a trial of the OX40 agonist ivuxolimab. These receptors were taken from an adult with an advanced solid tumor such as melanoma, head and neck, liver or kidney cancer.

This chain uses TRBV4-2 with TRBJ1-1; 7 bases align to TRBD1. Trimming took 0 bases from V and 1 from J; bases not matched to a gene: 5. Germline CDR1 reads LGHNA; CDR2 reads YNFKEQ. The CDR3 spans 16 residues. CDR3 in amino acids: CASSQDPQGENTEAFF. CDR3 bases: TGTGCCAGCAGCCAAGATCCCCAGGGGGAGAACACTGAAGCTTTCTTT.

This chain connects TRBV2 to TRBJ1-5; tentative D call: TRBD1 (5 bases). V lost 5 bases and J lost 3, with 14 bases in between. Looked up from germline, CDR1 is SNHLY and CDR2 is FYNNEI. The CDR3 is 15 amino acids. The CDR3 DNA reads as TGTGCCAGCAGTAGAGACAGCCAAAACAATCAGCCCCAGCATTTT. Protein: CASSRDSQNNQPQHF.

This chain uses TRBV15 with TRBJ2-3; 10 bases match TRBD1. Germline CDR1 reads LNHNV; CDR2 reads YYDKDF (reference sequence). V was pared by 2 bases and J by 3 bases, with 8 bases of the junction left unmatched. The CDR3 has 17 residues. For the CDR3, the DNA is TGTGCCACCAGCAGAACTGCCGGGACAGGGGTAACAGATACGCAGTATTTT. This codes for CATSRTAGTGVTDTQYF.

This clone was recorded once. The chain employs TRBV6-5 and TRBJ2-5; D not certain. Trimming took off 0 bases at V and 5 bases at J, with 13 bases between the two ends. Looked up from germline, CDR1 is MNHEY and CDR2 is SVGAGI. The CDR3 is 15 residues long. This CDR3 reads CASSYSRVLGETQYF. CDR3 bases: TGTGCCAGCAGTTACTCACGGGTTTTGGGGGAGACCCAGTACTTC.

The chain is built from TRBV4-1 and TRBJ2-5; D possibly corresponds to TRBD1 (7 bases). The CDR3 is 15 residues long. The V gene's germline CDR1 is MGHRA and CDR2 YSYEKL. V was cut by 4 bases and J by 4 bases, with 16 bases left in between. CDR3 residues: CASSLRSQGGETQYF. The CDR3 bases are TGCGCCAGCAGCCTCCGTTCTCAGGGGGGAGAGACCCAGTACTTC.

The chain is built from TRBV6-5 and TRBJ2-7, with TRBD1 matching over 7 bases. CDR1 and CDR2 from the germline V gene are MNHEY and SVGAGI. This CDR3 has 13 residues. Trimming removed 5 bases from V and 6 bases from J; junction bases left unmatched: 7. CDR3 sequence: CASSDLTGFEQYF. Written as DNA, the CDR3 is TGTGCCAGCAGTGACTTGACAGGGTTCGAGCAGTACTTC.

CDR3 coding DNA: TGCAGCGCCGCCGGGGAGACCCAGTACTTC. Translating gives CSAAGETQYF. V and J are TRBV29-1 and TRBJ2-5; D call uncertain. The CDR3 contains 10 residues. Germline-derived CDR1 and CDR2 are SQVTM and ANQGSEA. The ends were cut back, 7 bases at V and 5 bases at J, with 8 bases in the middle.

This chain joins TRBV6-1 and TRBJ2-7; D might be TRBD2 (6 bases). The ends were cut back, 4 bases at V and 4 bases at J, with 14 bases in the middle. Germline loops: CDR1 MNHNS, CDR2 SASEGT. The length of the CDR3 is 14 residues. The CDR3 nucleotides are TGTGCCAGCAGTGTCGGGGTCGCGGGATACGAGCAGTACTTC. Translation: CASSVGVAGYEQYF.

This sequence joins TRBV16 and TRBJ1-2; D unclear. Germline CDR1 KGHSY, CDR2 FQNENV. The V end lost 1 base, the J end lost 5 bases, and 14 bases lay between the germline ends. This CDR3 spans 15 amino acids. The CDR3: CASSQYPGNEYGYTF. The CDR3 DNA reads as TGTGCCAGCAGCCAATATCCGGGGAACGAGTATGGCTACACCTTC.

The rearrangement uses TRBV27 and TRBJ2-6; 7 bases map to TRBD1. In germline, CDR1 is MNHEY, CDR2 SMNVEV (reference sequence). V lost 6 bases to trimming and J lost 1 base; unmatched junction nucleotides: 9. The CDR3 spans 17 residues. CDR3 region: CASRTVTGLSGANVLTF. The CDR3, as DNA: TGTGCCAGCAGGACGGTGACAGGGTTGTCTGGGGCCAACGTCCTGACTTTC.

V gene TRBV11-2 combines with J gene TRBJ1-1; D is undetermined. CDR3 size: 15 residues. The germline V gene has CDR1 SGHAT and CDR2 FQNNGV. V was shortened by 1 base and J by 0 bases, with 9 bases between the two germline ends. Here the CDR3 reads CASSLALSVNTEAFF. The CDR3 bases are TGTGCCAGCAGCTTAGCGTTATCGGTGAACACTGAAGCTTTCTTT.

This clone was seen a handful of times. The chain recombines TRBV6-6 with TRBJ1-2, with 9 bases that match TRBD1. Looked up from germline, CDR1 is MNHNY and CDR2 is SVGAGI (reference sequence). This CDR3 has 14 amino acids. J gave up 4 bases and V 6 bases, and 6 bases lay outside the gene matches. The CDR3 sequence is CASSPSTGGYGYTF. CDR3 bases: TGTGCCAGCAGCCCCTCGACAGGGGGCTATGGCTACACCTTC.

In this sample, this clone turned up a few times. The genes are TRBV19 and TRBJ1-1; D unclear. Germline loops: CDR1 LNHDA, CDR2 SQIVND (reference sequence). The CDR3 consists of 13 residues. V gave up 4 bases and J gave up 4 bases, with 10 bases separating them. CDR3 sequence: CASSNLRGTEAFF. CDR3 coding DNA: TGTGCCAGTAGTAACTTGCGGGGCACTGAAGCTTTCTTT.

The rearrangement uses TRBV19 and TRBJ2-1; tentative D call: TRBD1 (6 bases). Between the trimmed V and J ends, which lost 3 bases and 1 base, there was a span of 13 bases. The germline gives CDR1 LNHDA, CDR2 SQIVND (reference sequence). The CDR3 covers 16 residues. CDR3 coding DNA: TGTGCCAGTAGTATGATAAGACAGGTTTCCTACAATGAGCAGTTCTTC. It encodes CASSMIRQVSYNEQFF.

This chain links TRBV15 with TRBJ1-4; unclear D gene. Trimming left V 5 bases short and J 0 bases short, with 10 bases between. The CDR3 has 15 residues. The germline gives CDR1 LNHNV, CDR2 YYDKDF (reference sequence). The CDR3 loop reads CATSLTAATNEKLFF. DNA of the CDR3: TGTGCCACCAGCCTTACAGCCGCAACTAATGAAAAACTGTTTTTT.

This chain connects TRBV25-1 to TRBJ1-2; D is uncertain. Deletions cut 4 bases from V and 4 bases from J, with 16 bases between. CDR1 and CDR2 from the germline V gene are MGHDK and SYGVNS. This CDR3 has 15 residues. CDR3 sequence reads: CASSGGPSPLYGYTF. The CDR3 nucleotides are TGTGCCAGCAGTGGCGGCCCTTCGCCTCTCTATGGCTACACCTTC.

The chain combines TRBV19 with TRBJ2-3, with D uncertain. There are 15 residues in the CDR3. Per the germline V gene, CDR1 is LNHDA and CDR2 is SQIVND (reference sequence). Trimming left V 4 bases short and J 4 bases short, with 15 bases between. In DNA, the CDR3 is TGTGCCAGTAGTACCGTGGAAAGGGCGGCAGATACGCAGTATTTT. Encoded protein: CASSTVERAADTQYF.

The CDR3 DNA sequence: TGTGCCAGCAGCCCAGACAGGGCCCCCTACGAGCAGTACTTC. Translating it yields CASSPDRAPYEQYF. The chain recombines TRBV7-9 with TRBJ2-7, with 7 positions matching TRBD1. CDR1 is SEHNR, CDR2 FQNEAQ, per germline (reference sequence). This CDR3 is built from 14 residues. V shed 5 bases and J 2 bases; nucleotides not matched to a gene: 6. Drawing the rest from reference TRBV7-9 and TRBJ2-7, the complete variable domain is DTGVSQNPRHKITKRGQNVTFRCDPISEHNRLYWYRQTLGQGPEFLTYFQNEAQLEKSRLLSDRFSAERPKGSFSTLEIQRTEQGDSAMYLCASSPDRAPYEQYFGPGTRLTVT.

This chain links TRBV14 with TRBJ2-7, with D unresolved. Germline CDR1 SGHDN, CDR2 FVKESK. CDR3 length equals 12 residues. With 3 bases removed from V and 2 bases from J, the gap between germline ends came to 5 bases. The CDR3 DNA follows: TGTGCCAGCAGCCATGGCGCCTACGAGCAGTACTTC. Translating gives CASSHGAYEQYF.

The J gene is TRBJ2-5, the V gene TRBV30, with D perhaps TRBD1 (5 bases). Germline CDR1 reads GTSNPN; CDR2 reads SVGIG (reference sequence). The V end was cut by 0 bases, the J end by 5 bases, with 19 bases between. This CDR3 is built from 16 residues. CDR3 sequence reads: CAWSVVWQGMGETQYF. The CDR3 DNA reads TGTGCCTGGAGTGTAGTTTGGCAGGGTATGGGGGAGACCCAGTACTTC. The complete variable domain, with remaining parts taken from reference TRBV30 and TRBJ2-5, reads SQTIHQWPATLVQPVGSPLSLECTVEGTSNPNLYWYRQAAGRGLQLLFYSVGIGQISSEVPQNLSASRPQDRQFILSSKKLLLSDSGFYLCAWSVVWQGMGETQYFGPGTRLLVL.

The CDR3 protein is CAIRDRFSTDTQYF. CDR3 coding DNA: TGTGCCATCAGGGACAGGTTTTCCACAGATACGCAGTATTTT. The gene calls are TRBV10-3 and TRBJ2-3; 7 positions agree with TRBD1. The germline V gene encodes CDR1 ENHRY and CDR2 SYGVKD. The CDR3 has 14 residues. Trimming at V came to 6 bases and at J to 2 bases, leaving 5 bases not matched to a gene.

The J gene is TRBJ2-5, the V gene TRBV7-2; the D gene is possibly TRBD2 (5 bases). The CDR3 contains 15 residues. Trimming cost V 6 bases and J 2 bases, with 16 bases left between them. Germline CDR1 and CDR2: SGHTA and FQGNSA. CDR3 region: CASSAFAGIQETQYF. The CDR3 nucleotides are TGTGCCAGCAGTGCTTTTGCGGGTATTCAAGAGACCCAGTACTTC. Combining the CDR3 with reference TRBV7-2 and TRBJ2-5 gives the whole variable domain GAGVSQSPSNKVTEKGKDVELRCDPISGHTALYWYRQSLGQGLEFLIYFQGNSAPDKSGLPSDRFSAERTGGSVSTLTIQRTQQEDSAVYLCASSAFAGIQETQYFGPGTRLLVL.

This clone was seen only a few times. The V and J genes are TRBV19 and TRBJ1-2; 7 bases fit TRBD1. Germline trimming cut 3 bases from V and 4 bases from J; bases unmatched to any gene: 5. The CDR3 contains 14 residues. Germline CDR1 and CDR2: LNHDA and SQIVND (reference sequence). Here the CDR3 DNA reads TGTGCCAGTAGTATCGGACAGGAGTTCTATGGCTACACCTTC. This sequence encodes CASSIGQEFYGYTF.

This chain links TRBV4-3 with TRBJ1-4; D gene uncertain. Germline V gives CDR1 LGHNA, CDR2 YSLEER. V was pared by 0 bases and J by 4 bases, with 9 bases between. The CDR3 runs to 15 residues. The chain's CDR3 is CASSQDRTVNEKLFF. The CDR3 coding sequence is TGCGCCAGCAGCCAAGATCGGACGGTTAATGAAAAACTGTTTTTT.

The chain links TRBV28 to TRBJ2-7; TRBD1 matches 11 bases. This CDR3 spans 12 amino acids. The germline V gene has CDR1 MDHEN and CDR2 SYDVKM. Trimming at V came to 9 bases and at J to 7 bases, leaving 5 bases not matched to a gene. The CDR3 region has the DNA TGTGCCAGTCGGGACAGGGGGTGGGAGCAGTACTTC. Translation: CASRDRGWEQYF.

The chain has TRBV10-3 and TRBJ1-5; D gene unclear. Germline-derived CDR1 and CDR2 are ENHRY and SYGVKD. There are 15 residues in the CDR3. Trimming took off 1 base at V and 1 base at J, with 8 bases between the two ends. The CDR3 loop reads CAISELVGSNQPQHF. The DNA of the CDR3 is TGTGCCATCAGTGAGTTAGTGGGGAGCAATCAGCCCCAGCATTTT.